Listed below are T cell receptor beta chains from one sample, sequenced in a study of cytomegalovirus exposure and HLA in healthy donors. Profiling relied on immunoSEQ multiplex PCR, and the TCRdb table lists in-frame clones only, not all of them. The sample has around 58,000 clones; 75% to 80% are singletons. Sequencing was performed on PBMCs. The receptor source for this set is a female donor in good health and CMV-seronegative. Each CDR3 is given with its conserved first and last residue. Fields, in order: V gene, CDR3 protein.

TRBV7-8	CASTRVRWRRSEQYF
TRBV6-1	CASSDWGGYEQFF
TRBV6-6	CASTVGQGSGNTIYF
TRBV19	CASSIMGLSGANVLTF
TRBV2	CASSEAGAPGELFF
TRBV5-1	CASSATADNSPLHF
TRBV27	CASSSALVSGRSSYEQYF
TRBV18	CASSDRGAFVEQFF
TRBV5-1	CASRNTVGATNEKLFF
TRBV7-8	CASSPTSGGPYEQYF
TRBV28	CASSSPTGWNSPLHF
TRBV7-3	CASSLQAGDYEQYF
TRBV30	CAWRSLAGSYNEQFF
TRBV5-1	CASMVAPSSYEQYF
TRBV5-6	CASSGGAGSHSYEQYF
TRBV18	CASSASTDTQYF
TRBV30	CAWTATRLVHHEQFF
TRBV7-2	CASSQALHEQYF
TRBV9	CASSEWEGGSKDTQYF
TRBV28	CASTSGGYNEQFF
TRBV19	CASSGTGASYEQYF
TRBV21-1	CASSKGGLSHFTDTQYF
TRBV13	CASSFTSGGDFRNTEAFF
TRBV7-8	CASSTIRRAGGNQPQHF
TRBV18	CASSPVAAGGSNSPLHF
TRBV5-1	CASSLELNRGNEKLFF
TRBV2	CASSEGGRYYNEQFF
TRBV7-8	CASSLGTVVLTDTQYF
TRBV2	CASSVGGSYNEQFF
TRBV9	CASSFADSSGNTIYF
TRBV30	CAWSAGGAFKSNYGYTF
TRBV28	CASSPPGAGDTGELFF
TRBV28	CASSLYSGSNTEAFF
TRBV2	CASTLERVNTGELFF
TRBV9	CASSVGLAGTYEQYF